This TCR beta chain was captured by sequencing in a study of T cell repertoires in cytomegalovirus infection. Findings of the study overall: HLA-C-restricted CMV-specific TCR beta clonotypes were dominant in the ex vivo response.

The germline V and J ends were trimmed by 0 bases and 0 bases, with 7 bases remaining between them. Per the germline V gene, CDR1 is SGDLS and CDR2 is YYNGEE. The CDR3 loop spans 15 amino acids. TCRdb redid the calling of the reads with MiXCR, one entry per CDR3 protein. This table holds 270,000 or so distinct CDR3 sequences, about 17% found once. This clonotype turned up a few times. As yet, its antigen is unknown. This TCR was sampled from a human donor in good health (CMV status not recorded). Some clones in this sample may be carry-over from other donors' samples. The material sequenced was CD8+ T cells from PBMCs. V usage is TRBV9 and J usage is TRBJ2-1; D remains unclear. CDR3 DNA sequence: TGTGCCAGCAGCGTAGACCCGAACTCCTACAATGAGCAGTTCTTC. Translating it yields CASSVDPNSYNEQFF.